This TCR beta chain emerged from a study of T-cell reconstitution after alpha-beta-depleted transplantation in children. Unique molecular identifiers featured in how the TCRbeta library was prepared. Each CDR3 protein gets one entry after TCRdb re-called the PCR reads with MiXCR. The table includes about 240,000 distinct CDR3 sequences, about 11% detected once. At least ten counts were recorded for this clonotype. This TCR was sampled from a human donor who donated a stem cell graft to a child with acute lymphoblastic leukemia. The sample here was PBMCs from the stem cell graft donor, taken from the stem cell graft.

This chain's CDR3 is CASMDPGQRANQPQHF. The DNA for the CDR3 is TGTGCCAGTATGGACCCGGGACAGAGAGCAAATCAGCCCCAGCATTTT. The chain employs TRBV19 and TRBJ1-5, with 7 nucleotides matching TRBD1. The CDR3 totals 16 residues. The germline gives CDR1 LNHDA, CDR2 SQIVND (reference sequence). Trimming cost V 7 bases and J 4 bases; bases outside gene matches: 13.